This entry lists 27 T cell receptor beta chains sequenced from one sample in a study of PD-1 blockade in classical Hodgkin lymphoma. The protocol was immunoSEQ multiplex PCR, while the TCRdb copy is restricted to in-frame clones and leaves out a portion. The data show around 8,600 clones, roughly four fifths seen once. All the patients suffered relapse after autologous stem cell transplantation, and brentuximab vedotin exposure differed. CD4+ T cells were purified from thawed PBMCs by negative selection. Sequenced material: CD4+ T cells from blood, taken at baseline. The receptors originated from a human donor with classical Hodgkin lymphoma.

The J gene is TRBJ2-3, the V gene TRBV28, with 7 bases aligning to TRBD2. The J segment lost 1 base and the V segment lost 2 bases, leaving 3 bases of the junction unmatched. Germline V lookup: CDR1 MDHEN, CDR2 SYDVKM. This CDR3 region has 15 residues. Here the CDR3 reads CASSLAGVGTDTQYF. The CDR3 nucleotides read TGTGCCAGCAGTTTAGCGGGAGTGGGCACAGATACGCAGTATTTT.

CDR3 DNA: TGTGCCAGCAGCTTAGACAGCGGGGGAACGCAGTTCTTC. Protein product: CASSLDSGGTQFF. The gene calls are TRBV7-9 and TRBJ2-1, with 8 nucleotides matching TRBD2. The V and J ends lost 1 base and 12 bases, in that order; junction bases with no gene match: 5. Germline V lookup: CDR1 SEHNR, CDR2 FQNEAQ (reference sequence). The CDR3 runs 13 residues.

The CDR3 DNA reads TGCAGCGTTGAAGGGGGGCCTCCCTACGAGCAGTACTTC. Its protein is CSVEGGPPYEQYF. The V and J genes are TRBV29-1 and TRBJ2-7, with D perhaps TRBD1 (6 bases). V dropped 1 base and J dropped 2 bases, with 9 bases sitting between them. CDR1 and CDR2 (germline): SQVTM, ANQGSEA. The CDR3 length is 13 residues.

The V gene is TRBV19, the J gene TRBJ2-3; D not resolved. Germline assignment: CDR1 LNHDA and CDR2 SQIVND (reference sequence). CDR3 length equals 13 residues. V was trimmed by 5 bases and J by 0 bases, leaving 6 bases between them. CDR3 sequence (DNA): TGTGCCAGTAGTCAGACGAGCACAGATACGCAGTATTTT. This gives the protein CASSQTSTDTQYF. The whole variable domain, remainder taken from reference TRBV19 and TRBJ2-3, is DGGITQSPKYLFRKEGQNVTLSCEQNLNHDAMYWYRQDPGQGLRLIYYSQIVNDFQKGDIAEGYSVSREKKESFPLTVTSAQKNPTAFYLCASSQTSTDTQYFGPGTRLTVL.

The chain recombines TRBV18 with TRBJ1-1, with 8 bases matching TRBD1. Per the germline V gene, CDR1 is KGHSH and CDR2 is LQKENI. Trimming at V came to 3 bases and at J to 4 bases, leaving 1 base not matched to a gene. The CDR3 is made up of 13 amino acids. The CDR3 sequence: CASSPTGGTEAFF. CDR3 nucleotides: TGTGCCAGCTCACCCACAGGGGGCACTGAAGCTTTCTTT.

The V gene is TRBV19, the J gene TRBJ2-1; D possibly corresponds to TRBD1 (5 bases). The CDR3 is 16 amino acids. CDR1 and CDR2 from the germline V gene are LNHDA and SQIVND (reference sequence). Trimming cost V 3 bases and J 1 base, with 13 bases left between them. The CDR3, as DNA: TGTGCCAGTAGTATGACAGCCACCTCTTCCTACAATGAGCAGTTCTTC. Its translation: CASSMTATSSYNEQFF.

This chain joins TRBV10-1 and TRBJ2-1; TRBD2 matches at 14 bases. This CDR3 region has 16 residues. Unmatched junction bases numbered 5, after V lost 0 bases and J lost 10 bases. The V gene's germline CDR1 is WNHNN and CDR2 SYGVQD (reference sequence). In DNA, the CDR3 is TGCGCCAGCAGTGAGTCGGGACTAGCGGGAGCACGGGAGCAGTTCTTC. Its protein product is CASSESGLAGAREQFF.

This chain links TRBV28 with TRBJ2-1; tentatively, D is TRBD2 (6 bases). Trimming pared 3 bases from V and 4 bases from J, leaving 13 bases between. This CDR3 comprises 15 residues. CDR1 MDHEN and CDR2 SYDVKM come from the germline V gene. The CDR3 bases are TGTGCCAGCAGTTTTATTCGCGGGAATTACAATGAGCAGTTCTTC. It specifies CASSFIRGNYNEQFF.

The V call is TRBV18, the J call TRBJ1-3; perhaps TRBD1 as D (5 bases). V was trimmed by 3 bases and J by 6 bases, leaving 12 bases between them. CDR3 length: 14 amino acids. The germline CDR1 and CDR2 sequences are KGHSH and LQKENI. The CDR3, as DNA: TGTGCCAGCTCACCGGGACGCGGAGAAAACACCATATATTTT. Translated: CASSPGRGENTIYF.

The DNA for the CDR3 is TGTGCCAGCAGCCGCGGGCCTAATGAAAAACTGTTTTTT. Translation: CASSRGPNEKLFF. The chain uses TRBV11-2 and TRBJ1-4; D is uncertain. V dropped 5 bases and J dropped 3 bases, with 7 bases sitting between them. Germline CDR1 and CDR2: SGHAT and FQNNGV. The CDR3 extends over 13 amino acids.

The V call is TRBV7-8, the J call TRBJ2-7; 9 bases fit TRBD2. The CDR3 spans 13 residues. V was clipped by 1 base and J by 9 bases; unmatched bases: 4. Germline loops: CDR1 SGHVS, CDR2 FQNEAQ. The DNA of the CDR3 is TGTGCCAGCAGCTTAGGGCTAGCGGGAACGCAGTACTTC. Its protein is CASSLGLAGTQYF. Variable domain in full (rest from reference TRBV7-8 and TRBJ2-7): GAGVSQSPRYKVAKRGQDVALRCDPISGHVSLFWYQQALGQGPEFLTYFQNEAQLDKSGLPSDRFFAERPEGSVSTLKIQRTQQEDSAVYLCASSLGLAGTQYFGPGTRLTVT.

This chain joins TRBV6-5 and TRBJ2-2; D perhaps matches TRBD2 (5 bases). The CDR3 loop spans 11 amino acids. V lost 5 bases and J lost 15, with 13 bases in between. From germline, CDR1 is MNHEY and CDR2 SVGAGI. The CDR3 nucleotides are TGTGCCAGCAGTCTGGCGGGCGCAATGTTTTTT. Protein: CASSLAGAMFF.

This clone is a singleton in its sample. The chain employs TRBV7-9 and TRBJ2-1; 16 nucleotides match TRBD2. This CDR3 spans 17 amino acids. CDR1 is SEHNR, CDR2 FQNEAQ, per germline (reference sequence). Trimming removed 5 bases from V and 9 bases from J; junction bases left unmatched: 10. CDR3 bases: TGTGCCAGCAGCCCCAGGGGACTAGCGGGAGGGCGCGGTGAGCAGTTCTTC. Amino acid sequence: CASSPRGLAGGRGEQFF.

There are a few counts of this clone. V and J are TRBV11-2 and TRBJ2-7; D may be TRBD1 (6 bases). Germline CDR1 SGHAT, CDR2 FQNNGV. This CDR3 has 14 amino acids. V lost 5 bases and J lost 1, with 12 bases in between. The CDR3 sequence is CASSRTDSSYEQYF. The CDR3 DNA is TGTGCCAGCAGCCGGACGGACAGTTCCTACGAGCAGTACTTC.

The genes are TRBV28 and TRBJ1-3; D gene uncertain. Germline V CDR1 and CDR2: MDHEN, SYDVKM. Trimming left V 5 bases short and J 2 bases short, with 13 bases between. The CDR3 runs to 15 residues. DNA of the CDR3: TGTGCCAGCAGTCCTTCGGTAGGGCCTGGAAACACCATATATTTT. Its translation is CASSPSVGPGNTIYF.

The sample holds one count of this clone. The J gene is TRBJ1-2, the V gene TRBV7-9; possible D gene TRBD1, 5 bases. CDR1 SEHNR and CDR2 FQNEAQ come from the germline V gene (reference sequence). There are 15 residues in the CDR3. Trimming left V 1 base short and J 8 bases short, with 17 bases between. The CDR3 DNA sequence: TGTGCCAGCAGCTTAGTTGGGCAGGGCCTAGGCGGCTACACCTTC. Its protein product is CASSLVGQGLGGYTF.

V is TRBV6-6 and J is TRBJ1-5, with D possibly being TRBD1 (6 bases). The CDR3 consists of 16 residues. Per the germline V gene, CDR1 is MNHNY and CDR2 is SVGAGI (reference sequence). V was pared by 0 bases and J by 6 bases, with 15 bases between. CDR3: CASSYSSQGSSQPQHF. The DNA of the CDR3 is TGTGCCAGCAGTTACTCGTCCCAGGGGAGTAGTCAGCCCCAGCATTTT.

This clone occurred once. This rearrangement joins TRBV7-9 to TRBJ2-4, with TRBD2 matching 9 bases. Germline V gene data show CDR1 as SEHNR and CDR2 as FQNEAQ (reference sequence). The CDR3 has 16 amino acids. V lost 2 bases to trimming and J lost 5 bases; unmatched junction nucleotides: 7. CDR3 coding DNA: TGTGCCAGCAGCTTAAGGCGGGAGGGCCCGGAAAACATTCAGTACTTC. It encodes CASSLRREGPENIQYF. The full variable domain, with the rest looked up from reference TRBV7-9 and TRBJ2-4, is DTGVSQNPRHKITKRGQNVTFRCDPISEHNRLYWYRQTLGQGPEFLTYFQNEAQLEKSRLLSDRFSAERPKGSFSTLEIQRTEQGDSAMYLCASSLRREGPENIQYFGAGTRLSVL.

In nucleotides, the CDR3 is TGTGCCAGCAGTTTACGGAGCTCGGCAGATACGCAGTATTTT. Its translation: CASSLRSSADTQYF. V is TRBV27 and J is TRBJ2-3, with unresolved D. Germline V gene data show CDR1 as MNHEY and CDR2 as SMNVEV (reference sequence). Trimming shortened V by 2 bases and J by 4 bases, and 10 bases separated the two germline ends. The CDR3 has 14 residues.

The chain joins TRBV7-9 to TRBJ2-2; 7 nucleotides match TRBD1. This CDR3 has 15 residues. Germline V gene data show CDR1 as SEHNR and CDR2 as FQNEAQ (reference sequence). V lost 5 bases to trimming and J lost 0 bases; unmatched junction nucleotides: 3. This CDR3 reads CASSPGTANTGELFF. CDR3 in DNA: TGTGCCAGCAGCCCTGGGACAGCGAACACCGGGGAGCTGTTTTTT. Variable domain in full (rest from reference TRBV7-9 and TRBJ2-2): DTGVSQNPRHKITKRGQNVTFRCDPISEHNRLYWYRQTLGQGPEFLTYFQNEAQLEKSRLLSDRFSAERPKGSFSTLEIQRTEQGDSAMYLCASSPGTANTGELFFGEGSRLTVL.

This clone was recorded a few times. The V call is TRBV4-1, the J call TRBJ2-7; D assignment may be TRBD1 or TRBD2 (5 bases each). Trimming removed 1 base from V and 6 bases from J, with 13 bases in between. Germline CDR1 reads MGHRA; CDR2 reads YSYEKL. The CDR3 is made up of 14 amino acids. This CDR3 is CASSQGDSGSEQYF. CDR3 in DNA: TGCGCCAGCAGCCAAGGTGACAGCGGCTCCGAGCAGTACTTC.

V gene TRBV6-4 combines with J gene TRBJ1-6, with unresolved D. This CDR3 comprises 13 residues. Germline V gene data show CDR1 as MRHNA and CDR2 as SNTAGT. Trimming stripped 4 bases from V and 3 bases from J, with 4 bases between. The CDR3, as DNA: TGTGCCAGCAGTGCCAGCTATAATTCACCCCTCCACTTT. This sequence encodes CASSASYNSPLHF.

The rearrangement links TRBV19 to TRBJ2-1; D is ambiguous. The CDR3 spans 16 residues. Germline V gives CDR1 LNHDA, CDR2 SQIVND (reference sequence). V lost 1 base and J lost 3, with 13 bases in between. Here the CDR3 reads CASSIGLTKSYNEQFF. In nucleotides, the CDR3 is TGTGCCAGTAGTATAGGTTTGACCAAGAGCTACAATGAGCAGTTCTTC.

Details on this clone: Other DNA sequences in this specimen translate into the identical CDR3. This CDR3 is CSVEQETQYF. The CDR3 DNA is TGCAGCGTTGAACAAGAGACCCAGTACTTC. The chain combines TRBV29-1 with TRBJ2-5; no firm D call. This CDR3 contains 10 residues. Germline V gene data show CDR1 as SQVTM and CDR2 as ANQGSEA. Trimming removed 2 bases from V and 2 bases from J, with 0 bases in between.

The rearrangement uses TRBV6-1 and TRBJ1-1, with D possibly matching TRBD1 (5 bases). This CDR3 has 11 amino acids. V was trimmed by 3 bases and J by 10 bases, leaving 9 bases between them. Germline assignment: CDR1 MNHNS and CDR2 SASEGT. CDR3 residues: CASSEGPTAFF. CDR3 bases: TGTGCCAGCAGTGAGGGACCGACAGCTTTCTTT.

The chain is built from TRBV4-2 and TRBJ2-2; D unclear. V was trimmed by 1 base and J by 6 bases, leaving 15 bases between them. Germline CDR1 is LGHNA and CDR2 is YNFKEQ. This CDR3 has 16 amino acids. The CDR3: CASSQVVSPGAGELFF. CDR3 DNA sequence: TGTGCCAGCAGCCAAGTGGTCAGTCCAGGAGCCGGGGAGCTGTTTTTT.

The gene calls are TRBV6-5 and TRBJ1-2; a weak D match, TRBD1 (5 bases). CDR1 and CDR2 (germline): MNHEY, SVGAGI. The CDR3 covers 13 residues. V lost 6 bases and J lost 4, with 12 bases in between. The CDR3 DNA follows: TGTGCCAGCAGCAGGGACGGAACCTATGGCTACACCTTC. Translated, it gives CASSRDGTYGYTF.